This T cell receptor beta chain appears in the sequencing data of a study of CD8 T cells in ankylosing spondylitis. Whole-study results and caveats: What seemed typical of ankylosing spondylitis blood was a TCR beta motif built from eight highly homologous variants. Both synovial fluid and blood in reactive arthritis had previously been reported to carry some motif variants. Disease-linked clones, CD8+, were relatively rare in peripheral blood. Researchers reportedly found disease-linked clones significantly enriched in matched ankylosing spondylitis synovial fluid.

V was trimmed by 0 bases and J by 7 bases, leaving 11 bases between them. Germline values: CDR1 SGHKS, CDR2 YYEKEE (reference sequence). CDR3 length equals 13 residues. By quantitative 5'-RACE with molecular barcodes, the TCR beta libraries were made. A single record per CDR3 protein comes from TCRdb applying MiXCR to the 5' RACE reads. The sample holds roughly 300,000 distinct CDR3 sequences, roughly 8% seen once. Comments on this clonotype: Its antigen is undetermined.

This clonotype was sampled from a male donor with ankylosing spondylitis. The chain joins TRBV5-5 to TRBJ2-7; no clear D gene. Sequencing was performed on blood, either unsorted or a sorted T cell fraction (not recorded which). The CDR3 is CASSLDIHSEQYF. CDR3 nucleotides: TGTGCCAGCAGCTTGGACATCCATAGTGAGCAGTACTTC.